This TCR beta chain appears in the sequencing data of a study of chemoradiotherapy in HPV16-positive cancers. TCRdb keeps only in-frame clones here, not all; method: immunoSEQ multiplex PCR. This table holds a few thousand clones, 60% to 85% found once. This CDR3 has 12 residues. Trimming removed 5 bases from V and 7 bases from J, with 9 bases in between. Germline assignment: CDR1 SGHAT and CDR2 FQNNGV. Sequenced material: tumor tissue, taken from a patient who underwent chemoradiotherapy. V is TRBV11-2 and J is TRBJ2-1; possibly TRBD1 for D (5 bases). This TCR was recovered from a human donor with HPV-associated anogenital cancer. The CDR3 loop reads CASSTNRNEQFF. The CDR3 region has the DNA TGTGCCAGCAGCACAAACAGGAATGAGCAGTTCTTC.